The T cell receptor (beta chain) described here comes from a study of Tregs in tolerant kidney transplant recipients. Assay: immunoSEQ multiplex PCR; the TCRdb copy retains only in-frame clones and omits some. The data contain fewer than 60,000 clones, roughly nine tenths of them singletons. Mixed chimerism was transient after nonmyeloablative marrow transplants from related graft donors. Study-wide results and caveats: Some patients' samples used different primers over time, so nucleotide sequences weren't comparable. Few patients were studied, so findings need validation in larger groups.

In its sample, this clone was seen once. Antigen: not known. This CDR3 has 13 amino acids. Germline trimming cut 4 bases from V and 3 bases from J; bases unmatched to any gene: 2. Germline V gives CDR1 SNHLY, CDR2 FYNNEI. The sequences come from CD8+ T cells from blood (PBMCs), collected 24 months after the transplant. V and J are TRBV2 and TRBJ1-1; 7 bases line up with TRBD1. This receptor was obtained from a human patient who received a combined kidney and bone marrow transplant. Some T cells may have come from the graft donor. CDR3 nucleotides: TGTGCCAGCAGTGCAGGGGGGTACACTGAAGCTTTCTTT. This sequence encodes CASSAGGYTEAFF.